This T cell receptor beta chain was sequenced in a study of CD4 and CD8 cells across lung adenocarcinoma regions (dated by TCRdb to the late 2010s). Describing the broader study: Intratumor heterogeneity of the T cell receptor repertoire was examined by comparing tumor centers with tumor margins.

The receptor library was made with PCR. Reads for this sample came from a HiSeq X Ten. TCRdb passed the public sequencing reads through fastp at Q25 and MiXCR, retaining productive beta sequences. CDR3 protein duplicates are merged, each entry listing the most common genes and DNA. Counted in this sample were tens of thousands of distinct CDR3 sequences; approximately 51% of them appeared once. Of the sample, around 50% falls within the top ten clones. The donors were patients who had localized lung adenocarcinoma, which is a subtype of non-small cell lung cancer. The centers of localized lung adenocarcinomas were where the samples came from. For TCR repertoire analysis, CD8+ T cells from tumor tissue were profiled separately from CD4+ T cells. This clonotype was detected many times. The clone's antigen remains unknown. Base qualities are not at hand, and no much larger clone is one base apart. The receptor's source is a male donor with lung adenocarcinoma. The CD4 and CD8 labels of this study may be unreliable. Sequencing was carried out using CD8+ T cells from the center of a lung tumor. What the cell subset or site label conveys for this sample: tumor center region.

The CDR3 region reads CASKRGQLMNTEAFF. DNA sequence: TGTGCCAGCAAGAGAGGGCAGCTAATGAACACTGAAGCTTTCTTT. The chain couples TRBV6-1 to TRBJ1-1; no D gene call is confident. The germline ends are 15 bases apart after V is trimmed by 7 bases and J by 0 bases. Sequences MNHNS (CDR1) and SASEGT (CDR2) are obtained from the germline V gene. The CDR3 holds 15 amino acids from the cysteine to the phenylalanine. Only CDR3 DNA is held: 45 bases, read in frame from base 1.